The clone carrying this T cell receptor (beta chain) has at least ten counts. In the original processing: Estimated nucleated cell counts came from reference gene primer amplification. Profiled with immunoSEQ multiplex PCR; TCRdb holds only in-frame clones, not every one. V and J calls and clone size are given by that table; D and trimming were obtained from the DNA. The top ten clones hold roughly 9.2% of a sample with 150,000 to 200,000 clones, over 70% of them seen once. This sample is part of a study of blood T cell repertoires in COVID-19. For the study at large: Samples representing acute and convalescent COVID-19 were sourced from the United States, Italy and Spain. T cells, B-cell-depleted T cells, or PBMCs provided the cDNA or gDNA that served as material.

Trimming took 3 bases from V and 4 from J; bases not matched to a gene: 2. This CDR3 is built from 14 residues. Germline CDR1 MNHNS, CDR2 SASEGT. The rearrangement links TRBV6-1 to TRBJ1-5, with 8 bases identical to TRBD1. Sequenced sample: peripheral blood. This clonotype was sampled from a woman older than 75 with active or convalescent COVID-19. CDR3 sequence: CASSETGVNQPQHF. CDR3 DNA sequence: TGTGCCAGCAGTGAGACAGGGGTTAATCAGCCCCAGCATTTT.